The clone carrying this T cell receptor beta chain was seen once. Its antigen is not identified. This CDR3 has 14 amino acids. Germline lookup yields CDR1 SGHTA and CDR2 FQGTGA. With 4 bases removed from V and 11 bases from J, the gap between germline ends came to 20 bases. This sample stems from a study of regulatory and conventional T cells in RAG deficiency. Findings and limits, study-wide: Shorter CDR3s in all patient subsets; >75% Treg-Tconv overlap in Omenn. Shannon entropy fell and Simpson indices rose in RAG-deficient patients.

Generated by immunoSEQ multiplex PCR, the TCRdb table keeps only in-frame clones and is missing some. The sample comprises roughly 29,000 clones, 90% to 95% of which are singletons, and approximately 0.18% rests with the top ten. Genomic DNA came from blood conventional CD4+ T cells gated CD25-low CD127-high. These data were also reused for a study on regulatory T cells. That source adds: Amplification used 52 TRBV primers and 13 TRBJ primers.

The TCR sequence derives from a human donor in good health. This chain uses TRBV7-3 with TRBJ1-2; a possible D gene is TRBD1 (5 bases). Material: CD25- CD4+ T cells sorted from blood. The CDR3 spells CASSWRGETEEYTF. In DNA form, the CDR3 reads TGTGCCAGCAGCTGGCGGGGGGAAACGGAAGAATACACCTTC.